Below, 12 T cell receptor beta chains from the same sample are listed, as sequenced in a study of cytomegalovirus exposure and HLA in healthy donors. Libraries were prepared by immunoSEQ multiplex PCR; TCRdb keeps only in-frame clonotypes and omits some of them. The sample has 120,000 to 150,000 clones; about 86% are singletons. Input material: PBMCs. All receptors come from a woman between 18 and 30 years old in good health and CMV-seropositive.

This chain connects TRBV5-1 to TRBJ2-2, with 8 positions matching TRBD1. The germline CDR1 and CDR2 sequences are SGHRS and YFSETQ. V lost 1 base, J lost 6 bases, and 8 bases stayed unmatched. The length of the CDR3 is 16 residues. CDR3 sequence reads: CASSLRPDREAGELFF. The CDR3 nucleotides are TGCGCCAGCAGCTTGAGGCCGGACAGGGAGGCCGGGGAGCTGTTTTTT.

The chain is built from TRBV27 and TRBJ2-7, with TRBD2 matching 10 bases. Germline V CDR1 and CDR2: MNHEY, SMNVEV (reference sequence). CDR3 length: 15 amino acids. With V trimmed by 5 bases and J by 6 bases, 10 bases remained unmatched. The CDR3 loop reads CASSIQAGGPFEQYF. The CDR3 DNA follows: TGTGCCAGCAGTATCCAAGCGGGGGGGCCTTTCGAGCAGTACTTC.

J is TRBJ1-5 and V is TRBV6-6, with 7 bases identical to TRBD1. In germline, CDR1 is MNHNY, CDR2 SVGAGI (reference sequence). V was clipped by 6 bases and J by 1 base; unmatched bases: 9. The CDR3 consists of 16 residues. CDR3 in DNA: TGTGCCAGCAGCCTAGACAGGGCTCGAAGCAATCAGCCCCAGCATTTT. Amino acid sequence: CASSLDRARSNQPQHF.

The chain recombines TRBV9 with TRBJ2-2, with a possible D match to TRBD1 (6 bases). With 3 bases removed from V and 2 bases from J, the gap between germline ends came to 8 bases. The CDR3 loop spans 14 amino acids. Per the germline V gene, CDR1 is SGDLS and CDR2 is YYNGEE. The CDR3 nucleotides are TGTGCCAGCAGCGCGGACAGTAACACCGGGGAGCTGTTTTTT. This encodes CASSADSNTGELFF. The full variable domain, in which reference TRBV9 and TRBJ2-2 provide the parts outside the CDR3, is DSGVTQTPKHLITATGQRVTLRCSPRSGDLSVYWYQQSLDQGLQFLIQYYNGEERAKGNILERFSAQQFPDLHSELNLSSLELGDSALYFCASSADSNTGELFFGEGSRLTVL.

This chain links TRBV11-2 with TRBJ2-3; 14 bases align to TRBD2. The germline gives CDR1 SGHAT, CDR2 FQNNGV. The CDR3 length is 16 residues. The junction had 5 bases not matched to a gene; V was cut back by 5 bases and J by 4 bases. The CDR3 spells CASSLRTSGRSDTQYF. CDR3 sequence (DNA): TGTGCCAGCAGCCTTCGGACTAGCGGGAGGTCAGATACGCAGTATTTT.

The V call is TRBV6-5, the J call TRBJ1-1; TRBD1 aligns across 9 bases. The germline CDR1 and CDR2 sequences are MNHEY and SVGAGI. Germline trimming cut 2 bases from V and 4 bases from J; bases unmatched to any gene: 5. The length of the CDR3 is 15 residues. DNA for the CDR3: TGTGCCAGCAGTTACCCGGGACAGGGTGGCACTGAAGCTTTCTTT. Translation gives CASSYPGQGGTEAFF.

The chain uses TRBV7-9 and TRBJ1-2; possibly TRBD1 for D (6 bases). This CDR3 region has 13 residues. The germline CDR1 and CDR2 sequences are SEHNR and FQNEAQ (reference sequence). Trimming removed 5 bases from V and 8 bases from J, with 15 bases in between. In DNA, the CDR3 is TGTGCCAGCAGCGGCCCGGGGGGGGGCGGCTACACCTTC. Translating gives CASSGPGGGGYTF.

J is TRBJ2-1 and V is TRBV14, with D possibly TRBD1 on 5 matching bases. CDR1 and CDR2 from the germline V gene are SGHDN and FVKESK. V was trimmed by 1 base and J by 10 bases, leaving 8 bases between them. This CDR3 region has 12 residues. CDR3 protein: CASSQVTGEQFF. The CDR3 nucleotides are TGTGCCAGCAGCCAAGTTACAGGAGAGCAGTTCTTC.

The chain couples TRBV5-6 to TRBJ2-3, with 7 bases lining up with TRBD2. Trimming took 0 bases from V and 0 from J; bases not matched to a gene: 4. Germline CDR1 is SGHDT and CDR2 is YYEEEE. This CDR3 has 16 residues. The CDR3 DNA reads as TGTGCCAGCAGCTTGGCCGGGGGGACTAGCACAGATACGCAGTATTTT. It translates to CASSLAGGTSTDTQYF. Variable domain in full (rest from reference TRBV5-6 and TRBJ2-3): DAGVTQSPTHLIKTRGQQVTLRCSPKSGHDTVSWYQQALGQGPQFIFQYYEEEERQRGNFPDRFSGHQFPNYSSELNVNALLLGDSALYLCASSLAGGTSTDTQYFGPGTRLTVL.

This clone was found once. DNA of the CDR3: TGCAGCGTCGCCCAGGCCTATAATTCACCCCTCCACTTT. As protein: CSVAQAYNSPLHF. The genes are TRBV29-1 and TRBJ1-6; no reliable D call. Germline lookup yields CDR1 SQVTM and CDR2 ANQGSEA. The CDR3 has 13 residues. Trimming left V 6 bases short and J 2 bases short, with 8 bases between.

V gene TRBV4-1 combines with J gene TRBJ2-7; 8 nucleotides match TRBD2. CDR1 is MGHRA and CDR2 is YSYEKL in the germline V gene. The ends lost 3 bases at V and 3 bases at J; junction bases unmatched: 7. CDR3 size: 15 residues. The CDR3 is CASSQTSANDYEQYF. The DNA of the CDR3 is TGCGCCAGCAGCCAGACTAGCGCTAACGACTACGAGCAGTACTTC.

The rearrangement uses TRBV18 and TRBJ2-3; 8 nucleotides align to TRBD1. Germline loops: CDR1 KGHSH, CDR2 LQKENI. Trimming removed 2 bases from V and 1 base from J; junction bases left unmatched: 5. This CDR3 region has 16 residues. The CDR3 loop reads CASSPSLGQGTDTQYF. The CDR3 DNA sequence: TGTGCCAGCTCACCAAGCCTGGGACAGGGCACAGATACGCAGTATTTT.